Presented here are 2 T cell receptor beta chains from one specimen sequenced in a study of cytomegalovirus exposure and HLA in healthy donors. The PCR employed 60 Vbeta primers together with 13 Jbeta primers. Sequencing was performed with immunoSEQ multiplex PCR; in TCRdb, only in-frame clones are kept and a portion is missing. The sample includes about 83,000 clones, about four fifths seen only once; the top ten take over 4.5%. Sequences were obtained from PBMCs. Receptors originate from a man between 18 and 29 years old in good health and CMV-seropositive.

This clone came up a few times. The chain joins TRBV10-3 to TRBJ1-1, with TRBD1 identical over 7 bases. The V and J ends lost 10 bases and 1 base, in that order; junction bases with no gene match: 3. CDR3 length: 12 amino acids. Germline values: CDR1 ENHRY, CDR2 SYGVKD. Written as DNA, the CDR3 is TGTGCCACGAGGGGGCCGAACACTGAAGCTTTCTTT. Translating gives CATRGPNTEAFF.

This chain joins TRBV5-1 and TRBJ2-6, with D tentatively TRBD2 (6 bases). The CDR3 is made up of 17 amino acids. The V end lost 6 bases, the J end lost 2 bases, and 18 bases lay between the germline ends. Per germline, CDR1 SGHRS and CDR2 YFSETQ. DNA for the CDR3: TGCGCCAGCAACCCCCCCGAGGCGGGAACTGGGGCCAACGTCCTGACTTTC. Protein: CASNPPEAGTGANVLTF.